These 22 T cell receptor beta chains originate from one sample sequenced in a study of CD8 T cells in Susac syndrome (dated by TCRdb to 2018 to 2020). The library was made by the immunoSEQ multiplex PCR assay. RNA was extracted using the RNeasy kit, and roughly 0.5 to 1 ug of the RNA was reverse transcribed with random hexamers. TCRdb trimmed the raw reads at Q25, called clones with MiXCR and kept productive beta chains. Entries are consolidated by CDR3 protein sequence, retaining the most common genes and DNA. Here the sample has about 73,000 distinct CDR3 sequences; less than 95% occur a single time. 0.35% to 0.5% of the sample is in the top ten clones. Sequenced input: CD8+ T cells from PBMCs. The receptors derive from a human donor with multiple sclerosis.

The chain employs TRBV7-9 and TRBJ1-6; 7 nucleotides match TRBD1. After removal of 6 bases from V and 6 bases from J, the junction contained 11 bases not matched to a gene. The CDR3 runs 16 residues. From germline, CDR1 is SEHNR and CDR2 FQNEAQ (reference sequence). The CDR3 sequence: CASSPGGTDFNSPLHF. CDR3 in DNA: TGTGCCAGCAGTCCTGGTGGGACAGATTTTAATTCACCCCTCCACTTT.

The V and J genes are TRBV2 and TRBJ1-6; D is unclear. Germline CDR1 reads SNHLY; CDR2 reads FYNNEI. This CDR3 comprises 16 residues. V lost 2 bases, J lost 0 bases, and 8 bases lay in between. CDR3 sequence reads: CASSETISSYNSPLHF. CDR3 DNA: TGTGCCAGCAGTGAAACCATAAGCTCCTATAATTCACCCCTCCACTTT.

V usage is TRBV29-1 and J usage is TRBJ2-7; D unclear. The CDR3 length is 12 residues. Germline V gives CDR1 SQVTM, CDR2 ANQGSEA. With 2 bases removed from V and 0 bases from J, the gap between germline ends came to 5 bases. CDR3 amino acids: CSVESTSYEQYF. As DNA, the CDR3 is TGCAGCGTTGAAAGTACCTCCTACGAGCAGTACTTC.

The CDR3 loop is CSPVGGHEQFF. CDR3 bases: TGCAGCCCGGTGGGGGGCCATGAGCAGTTCTTC. V gene TRBV29-1 combines with J gene TRBJ2-1, with D perhaps being TRBD1 or TRBD2 (6 bases each). The CDR3 runs to 11 residues. Looked up from germline, CDR1 is SQVTM and CDR2 is ANQGSEA. The germline V and J ends were trimmed by 8 bases and 8 bases, with 13 bases remaining between them.

The V call is TRBV27, the J call TRBJ1-2; D unclear. This CDR3 has 13 residues. Trimming pared 6 bases from V and 5 bases from J, leaving 13 bases between. In germline, CDR1 is MNHEY, CDR2 SMNVEV (reference sequence). CDR3: CASSQVGDYGYTF. Here the CDR3 DNA reads TGTGCCAGCAGCCAAGTCGGGGATTATGGCTACACCTTC.

The chain uses TRBV7-9 and TRBJ1-3, with TRBD1 as a possible D gene (6 bases). V lost 5 bases, J lost 4 bases, and 9 bases lay in between. Germline V gene data show CDR1 as SEHNR and CDR2 as FQNEAQ (reference sequence). CDR3 size: 13 residues. The CDR3, as DNA: TGTGCCAGCAGCCCCACAGGGGGAAACACCATATATTTT. Its protein is CASSPTGGNTIYF.

The chain couples TRBV3-1 to TRBJ2-3; the D is unclear. Trimming pared 7 bases from V and 3 bases from J, leaving 8 bases between. Germline-derived CDR1 and CDR2 are LGHDT and YNNKEL (reference sequence). The CDR3 has 12 residues. CDR3 bases: TGTGCCAGCACTTCGACGACAGATACGCAGTATTTT. This encodes CASTSTTDTQYF.

This chain connects TRBV7-2 to TRBJ2-1; 14 nucleotides align to TRBD2. The CDR3 is made up of 15 amino acids. In germline, CDR1 is SGHTA, CDR2 FQGNSA. The trim removed 6 bases at V and 8 bases at J, leaving 6 bases unmatched. The CDR3 DNA reads TGTGCCAGCAGGTTGACTAGCGGGGGGGCGCATGAGCAGTTCTTC. Translated, it gives CASRLTSGGAHEQFF.

The rearrangement uses TRBV25-1 and TRBJ2-3; D gene ambiguous. The CDR3 extends over 16 amino acids. CDR1 and CDR2 from the germline V gene are MGHDK and SYGVNS. V gave up 6 bases and J gave up 2 bases, with 18 bases separating them. The CDR3 spells CASSVHDSSITDTQYF. CDR3 bases: TGTGCCAGCAGCGTGCACGACTCATCAATCACAGATACGCAGTATTTT. Drawing the rest from reference TRBV25-1 and TRBJ2-3, the complete variable domain is EADIYQTPRYLVIGTGKKITLECSQTMGHDKMYWYQQDPGMELHLIHYSYGVNSTEKGDLSSESTVSRIRTEHFPLTLESARPSHTSQYLCASSVHDSSITDTQYFGPGTRLTVL.

CDR3 region: CASTLGSRDPYF. The CDR3 DNA reads TGTGCCAGCACCCTTGGTAGCCGGGACCCTTACTTC. The chain recombines TRBV5-6 with TRBJ2-5, with D perhaps given as TRBD1 or TRBD2 (5 bases each). V was shortened by 6 bases and J by 14 bases, with 20 bases between the two germline ends. Germline V gene data show CDR1 as SGHDT and CDR2 as YYEEEE. CDR3 length: 12 residues.

Only one count was recorded for this clonotype. J is TRBJ1-5 and V is TRBV19, with a possible D match to TRBD1 (5 bases). V dropped 0 bases and J dropped 9 bases, with 15 bases sitting between them. Per the germline V gene, CDR1 is LNHDA and CDR2 is SQIVND (reference sequence). CDR3 length equals 15 residues. The CDR3 sequence is CASSIDLTGSRPQHF. In DNA, the CDR3 is TGTGCCAGTAGTATAGATCTAACAGGCTCACGGCCCCAGCATTTT.

Only one count was recorded for this clonotype. V and J are TRBV13 and TRBJ1-1; 7 bases are shared with TRBD1. Trimming took 5 bases from V and 3 from J; bases not matched to a gene: 9. CDR1 and CDR2 from the germline V gene are PRHDT and FYEKMQ (reference sequence). This CDR3 is 15 amino acids long. DNA for the CDR3: TGTGCCAGCAGCCCAACCGGGACAGTGGACACTGAAGCTTTCTTT. Protein: CASSPTGTVDTEAFF.

This CDR3 reads CASSFSQGANTEAFF. The CDR3 bases are TGTGCCAGCAGTTTCTCGCAGGGAGCGAACACTGAAGCTTTCTTT. V is TRBV27 and J is TRBJ1-1; maybe TRBD1 (5 bases). The V end lost 3 bases, the J end lost 1 base, and 12 bases lay between the germline ends. Per the germline V gene, CDR1 is MNHEY and CDR2 is SMNVEV (reference sequence). The CDR3 has 15 residues.

The chain couples TRBV29-1 to TRBJ2-7; D is unclear. Per germline, CDR1 SQVTM and CDR2 ANQGSEA. The CDR3 length is 13 residues. The V and J ends lost 3 bases and 0 bases respectively, with 9 bases between them. The CDR3 loop reads CSVDSASSYEQYF. The CDR3 bases are TGCAGCGTTGACAGCGCGAGCTCCTACGAGCAGTACTTC.

The chain has TRBV5-1 and TRBJ2-1, with D maybe TRBD2 (6 bases). Germline V gene lookup returns CDR1 SGHRS and CDR2 YFSETQ. The V gene lost 0 bases and the J gene lost 4 bases, with 14 bases spanning the gap. This CDR3 is built from 16 residues. CDR3: CASSLGSGEMYNEQFF. The CDR3 DNA reads TGCGCCAGCAGCTTGGGTAGCGGCGAAATGTACAATGAGCAGTTCTTC. Using reference TRBV5-1 and TRBJ2-1 for the parts outside the CDR3, the full variable domain is KAGVTQTPRYLIKTRGQQVTLSCSPISGHRSVSWYQQTPGQGLQFLFEYFSETQRNKGNFPGRFSGRQFSNSRSEMNVSTLELGDSALYLCASSLGSGEMYNEQFFGPGTRLTVL.

The chain recombines TRBV27 with TRBJ1-1, with D possibly being TRBD1 (6 bases). Between the trimmed V and J ends, which lost 8 bases and 0 bases, there was a span of 10 bases. This CDR3 is built from 13 residues. CDR1 and CDR2 (germline): MNHEY, SMNVEV (reference sequence). The CDR3 nucleotides are TGTGCCAGCGGATACAGGGTGAACACTGAAGCTTTCTTT. Its translation is CASGYRVNTEAFF.

This clonotype was detected only once. The chain has TRBV29-1 and TRBJ2-7; D possibly corresponds to TRBD1 (5 bases). Looked up from germline, CDR1 is SQVTM and CDR2 is ANQGSEA. The CDR3 totals 12 residues. Deletions cut 4 bases from V and 2 bases from J, with 9 bases between. The CDR3 protein is CSVVRGTYEQYF. The CDR3 DNA reads TGCAGCGTTGTAAGGGGAACCTACGAGCAGTACTTC.

The chain carries TRBV30 and TRBJ1-5; D remains unclear. CDR1 is GTSNPN, CDR2 SVGIG, per germline (reference sequence). Trimming cost V 6 bases and J 3 bases, with 6 bases left between them. This CDR3 has 11 amino acids. The DNA of the CDR3 is TGTGCCTGTGGACCCAATCAGCCCCAGCATTTT. This encodes CACGPNQPQHF.

This clonotype showed up just a few times. The chain has TRBV6-2 or TRBV6-3 and TRBJ2-7, with 11 bases aligning to TRBD1. J lost 4 bases, V lost 8 bases, and 1 base had no gene match. The CDR3 is made up of 12 amino acids. Germline CDR1 and CDR2: MNHEY and SVGEGT. CDR3 sequence: CASGDRGYEQYF. For the CDR3, the DNA is TGTGCCAGCGGGGACAGGGGGTACGAGCAGTACTTC.

The chain couples TRBV7-9 to TRBJ2-7; D tentatively reads TRBD1 or TRBD2 (6 bases each). Germline V lookup: CDR1 SEHNR, CDR2 FQNEAQ (reference sequence). V lost 3 bases and J 3 bases, leaving 15 bases between the germline ends. There are 15 residues in the CDR3. The CDR3 spells CASSFLGGSGYEQYF. CDR3 nucleotide sequence: TGTGCCAGCAGCTTTCTCGGGGGCTCGGGCTACGAGCAGTACTTC.

This chain uses TRBV20-1 with TRBJ2-7; D gene uncertain. The CDR3 consists of 12 residues. Trimming shortened V by 4 bases and J by 0 bases, and 7 bases separated the two germline ends. Germline CDR1 reads DFQATT; CDR2 reads SNEGSKA (reference sequence). CDR3 in amino acids: CSAIDDSYEQYF. The CDR3 DNA reads TGCAGTGCTATCGACGACTCCTACGAGCAGTACTTC.

The chain uses TRBV3-1 and TRBJ2-3; no reliable D call. Per the germline V gene, CDR1 is LGHDT and CDR2 is YNNKEL (reference sequence). The CDR3 consists of 16 residues. Trimming stripped 4 bases from V and 2 bases from J, with 16 bases between. DNA of the CDR3: TGTGCCAGCAGCCTATTAAGGTCTACTCTCACAGATACGCAGTATTTT. As protein: CASSLLRSTLTDTQYF.